This T cell receptor beta chain was observed in a study of vaccination and CD4 T cells after COVID-19. The Oncomine TCR Beta short-read assay generated sequence data from the DNA of cultured CD4+ T cells. From CD4+ T cells that had been cultured, genomic DNA was extracted. MiXCR, applied by TCRdb to the PCR reads, yields one record per CDR3 protein. The sample contains 7,500 to 8,000 distinct CDR3 sequences, approximately 57% of which appear only once. Concerning this clonotype: The antigen is not known.

Noted treatment: roughly 10-day PBMC culture with coronavirus spike peptide pools or control peptides (ViraFEST assay). It was before the COVID-19 pandemic (2011-2018) that the unexposed donor's CD4+ T cells were collected. Whenever cell numbers allowed, CD4+ T cells from unexposed donors were probed with SARS-CoV-2 S/N and four cold-coronavirus spikes. The CDR3 is 16 amino acids. V lost 0 bases and J 5 bases, leaving 18 bases between the germline ends. Germline CDR1 is DFQATT and CDR2 is SNEGSKA (reference sequence). The chain employs TRBV20-1 and TRBJ2-3, with D unclear. The sequence was collected from a human donor in good health. The sample taken for sequencing was CD4+ T cells from blood, cultured in vitro. This CDR3 reads CSARDTQVQIVDTQYF. The CDR3 nucleotides read TGCAGTGCTAGAGACACCCAAGTACAAATCGTAGATACGCAGTATTTT.